The 9 T cell receptor beta chains reported below all come from one sample, sequenced in a study of blood T cell repertoires in COVID-19. Some clones are missing from TCRdb's copy, which holds only in-frame ones; the method was immunoSEQ multiplex PCR. The table shows more than 60,000 clones, with under 90% occurring only once. The specimen was peripheral blood. The receptor source for this set is a middle-aged man with COVID-19, enrolled during active disease.

This clone has only a few counts. The V call is TRBV19, the J call TRBJ2-1; possibly TRBD1 for D (5 bases). The CDR3 loop spans 14 amino acids. The germline V gene encodes CDR1 LNHDA and CDR2 SQIVND (reference sequence). The V gene lost 5 bases and the J gene lost 0 bases, with 8 bases spanning the gap. DNA of the CDR3: TGTGCCAGTAGTGCCCAGGGCTCCTACAATGAGCAGTTCTTC. Encoded protein: CASSAQGSYNEQFF.

V gene TRBV11-3 combines with J gene TRBJ1-2, with a weak D call TRBD1 (5 bases). With 3 bases removed from V and 6 bases from J, the gap between germline ends came to 11 bases. This CDR3 has 13 amino acids. From germline, CDR1 is SGHNT and CDR2 YENEEA. DNA for the CDR3: TGTGCCAGCAGCTTCCGGGGGGGTAATGGCTACACCTTC. Protein: CASSFRGGNGYTF. Full variable domain (rest looked up from reference TRBV11-3 and TRBJ1-2): EAGVVQSPRYKIIEKKQPVAFWCNPISGHNTLYWYLQNLGQGPELLIRYENEEAVDDSQLPKDRFSAERLKGVDSTLKIQPAELGDSAVYLCASSFRGGNGYTFGSGTRLTVV.

The CDR3 sequence: CASSFRDSNLDTQYF. The CDR3 DNA sequence: TGTGCCAGCAGCTTCCGGGACTCAAACTTAGATACGCAGTATTTT. V gene TRBV13 combines with J gene TRBJ2-3; D is possibly TRBD2 (6 bases). The CDR3 is made up of 15 amino acids. Trimming took 3 bases from V and 5 from J, leaving 15 bases between them. Germline CDR1 PRHDT, CDR2 FYEKMQ (reference sequence).

The chain employs TRBV6-5 and TRBJ2-2; TRBD2 matches 7 bases. CDR3 length: 13 amino acids. V shed 4 bases, J shed 6 bases, and the junction held 2 bases outside the gene matches. Germline values: CDR1 MNHEY, CDR2 SVGAGI. CDR3 region: CASSLAGAGELFF. The CDR3 DNA reads as TGTGCCAGCAGTTTGGCGGGGGCCGGGGAGCTGTTTTTT.

The genes are TRBV10-2 and TRBJ1-3, with D possibly being TRBD1 (6 bases). The CDR3 is made up of 14 amino acids. Germline V gives CDR1 WSHSY, CDR2 SAAADI. Deletions cut 2 bases from V and 4 bases from J, with 9 bases between. In nucleotides, the CDR3 is TGCGCCAGCAGTGAGCAGGGGCTGGGAAACACCATATATTTT. It yields the protein CASSEQGLGNTIYF.

The rearrangement joins TRBV6-6 to TRBJ1-5; D unresolved. This CDR3 is 14 amino acids long. Germline V gene sequence: CDR1 MNHNY, CDR2 SVGAGI (reference sequence). The V end was cut by 5 bases, the J end by 7 bases, with 15 bases between. The CDR3 loop reads CASSASGSWQPQHF. The DNA of the CDR3 is TGTGCCAGCAGTGCATCGGGGTCCTGGCAGCCCCAGCATTTT.

The chain carries TRBV7-3 and TRBJ2-1; a possible D gene is TRBD1 (6 bases). CDR1 and CDR2 (germline): SGHTA, FQGTGA. V was pared by 3 bases and J by 9 bases, with 9 bases between. This CDR3 has 12 amino acids. The CDR3 here is CASSLGAFEQFF. CDR3 nucleotide sequence: TGTGCCAGCAGCTTGGGGGCATTTGAGCAGTTCTTC. The full variable domain, its missing parts supplied by reference TRBV7-3 and TRBJ2-1, is GAGVSQTPSNKVTEKGKYVELRCDPISGHTALYWYRQSLGQGPEFLIYFQGTGAADDSGLPNDRFFAVRPEGSVSTLKIQRTERGDSAVYLCASSLGAFEQFFGPGTRLTVL.

CDR3 sequence (DNA): TGCGCCAGCAGCTTGGGAGTAGCCCTTTCTGGCTACACCTTC. Residues: CASSLGVALSGYTF. The chain recombines TRBV5-1 with TRBJ1-2; no firm D call. The CDR3 consists of 14 residues. Per the germline V gene, CDR1 is SGHRS and CDR2 is YFSETQ. Between the trimmed V and J ends, which lost 0 bases and 7 bases, there was a span of 13 bases. Combining the CDR3 with reference TRBV5-1 and TRBJ1-2 gives the whole variable domain KAGVTQTPRYLIKTRGQQVTLSCSPISGHRSVSWYQQTPGQGLQFLFEYFSETQRNKGNFPGRFSGRQFSNSRSEMNVSTLELGDSALYLCASSLGVALSGYTFGSGTRLTVV.

This clone has a single count. The chain combines TRBV6-1 with TRBJ2-7, with 8 bases matching TRBD1. From germline, CDR1 is MNHNS and CDR2 SASEGT. V lost 0 bases to trimming and J lost 2 bases; unmatched junction nucleotides: 3. The CDR3 loop spans 15 amino acids. CDR3 in amino acids: CASSEAAGGTYEQYF. The CDR3 coding sequence is TGTGCCAGCAGTGAAGCGGCAGGGGGCACCTACGAGCAGTACTTC.